These 5 T cell receptor beta chains came from one sample sequenced in a study of vaccination effects on CD4 cells after COVID-19. Isolating CD4+ T cells followed approximately 10 days of culture. Data came from immunoSEQ multiplex PCR; TCRdb stores just in-frame clones and leaves some out. Counted here are approximately 30,000 clones, 65% occurring once; the ten biggest clones make up approximately 9.9%. These receptors are not linked to any known antigen. The specimen comprised CD4+ T cells from PBMCs cultured without peptide, sampled before COVID-19 vaccination. These receptor sequences come from a human donor who received a COVID-19 vaccine.

In this sample, this clone turned up a few times. This rearrangement joins TRBV11-2 to TRBJ2-2, with D perhaps TRBD1 (6 bases). The CDR3 is made up of 16 amino acids. CDR1 is SGHAT and CDR2 is FQNNGV in the germline V gene. With 5 bases removed from V and 5 bases from J, the gap between germline ends came to 18 bases. CDR3 in amino acids: CASSVIQGSRTGELFF. As DNA, the CDR3 is TGTGCCAGCAGCGTAATACAGGGATCAAGAACCGGGGAGCTGTTTTTT.

This chain links TRBV12-3 or TRBV12-4 with TRBJ2-5, with 8 bases matching TRBD1. CDR3 length equals 13 residues. V lost 6 bases to trimming and J lost 1 base; unmatched junction nucleotides: 1. CDR3 DNA: TGTGCCAGCAGGACAGGGGTCCAAGAGACCCAGTACTTC. It is translated as CASRTGVQETQYF.

This chain joins TRBV7-8 and TRBJ2-7, with D possibly TRBD2 on 5 matching bases. Germline values: CDR1 SGHVS, CDR2 FQNEAQ. The CDR3 runs 15 residues. Deletions cut 0 bases from V and 2 bases from J, with 11 bases between. CDR3 loop: CASSLAGDGTYEQYF. The CDR3 DNA reads as TGTGCCAGCAGCTTAGCGGGAGACGGTACCTACGAGCAGTACTTC.

This clone was recorded a few times. The chain has TRBV4-1 and TRBJ1-5; possibly TRBD1 for D (5 bases). With 4 bases removed from V and 1 base from J, the gap between germline ends came to 14 bases. CDR3 length equals 16 residues. The germline gives CDR1 MGHRA, CDR2 YSYEKL. The CDR3 spells CASSPSGRGSNQPQHF. CDR3 DNA sequence: TGCGCCAGCAGCCCTTCGGGGAGGGGAAGCAATCAGCCCCAGCATTTT.

CDR3 nucleotide sequence: TGTGCCAGCAGCTTAGTATCTAGCCCTAGCTCCTACAATGAGCAGTTCTTC. Protein product: CASSLVSSPSSYNEQFF. J is TRBJ2-1 and V is TRBV13; D perhaps matches TRBD2 (5 bases). From germline, CDR1 is PRHDT and CDR2 FYEKMQ (reference sequence). The CDR3 extends over 17 amino acids. Trimming removed 1 base from V and 0 bases from J, with 13 bases in between.